The 22 T cell receptor beta chains reported below all come from one sample, sequenced in a study of T cell responses to AZD1222 COVID-19 vaccine. Sequenced by immunoSEQ multiplex PCR; TCRdb stores in-frame clones only, minus some. The sample records over 70,000 clones, roughly 88% being singletons. The sample was peripheral blood, taken on day 0 of AZD1222 vaccination. Receptor source: an adult in good health.

This rearrangement joins TRBV28 to TRBJ1-5, with unresolved D. CDR1 is MDHEN and CDR2 is SYDVKM in the germline V gene. Trimming left V 8 bases short and J 6 bases short, with 14 bases between. The CDR3 runs 13 residues. In DNA form, the CDR3 reads TGTGCCAGCCGCGGTAGGGCGAGTCAGCCCCAGCATTTT. It specifies CASRGRASQPQHF.

The rearrangement links TRBV7-3 to TRBJ2-6; 9 nucleotides line up with TRBD1. V was clipped by 5 bases and J by 1 base; unmatched bases: 9. CDR3 length equals 18 residues. Germline CDR1 reads SGHTA; CDR2 reads FQGTGA. The CDR3 DNA sequence: TGTGCCAGCAGCCCAACCGGGACAGGGTTTTCTGGGGCCAACGTCCTGACTTTC. Protein: CASSPTGTGFSGANVLTF.

The chain employs TRBV7-2 and TRBJ2-7; maybe TRBD1 (5 bases). V was pared by 4 bases and J by 0 bases, with 16 bases between. Per germline, CDR1 SGHTA and CDR2 FQGNSA. The CDR3 sequence is 16 residues long. In DNA, the CDR3 is TGTGCCAGCAGCTCTCTGTCGGACATCCGCTCCTACGAGCAGTACTTC. It is translated as CASSSLSDIRSYEQYF.

This clone was counted a single time. CDR3 nucleotides: TGCGCCAGCAGTGAGCGAGGGGACCGCGCGGAGCAGTACTTC. It is translated as CASSERGDRAEQYF. The chain couples TRBV10-2 to TRBJ2-7; D is perhaps TRBD1 or TRBD2 (5 bases each). V lost 2 bases and J lost 7, with 15 bases in between. The CDR3 runs to 14 residues. In germline, CDR1 is WSHSY, CDR2 SAAADI.

This clone was seen once. The chain couples TRBV11-2 to TRBJ1-1, with TRBD1 matching over 7 bases. Germline V gives CDR1 SGHAT, CDR2 FQNNGV. This CDR3 comprises 15 residues. V lost 4 bases to trimming and J lost 5 bases; unmatched junction nucleotides: 10. CDR3 sequence reads: CASSSPSTGPTEAFF. CDR3 coding DNA: TGTGCCAGCAGCTCCCCCTCGACAGGGCCGACTGAAGCTTTCTTT.

The chain employs TRBV5-1 and TRBJ1-1; possible D gene TRBD1, 5 bases. The CDR3 covers 15 residues. The germline V and J ends were trimmed by 0 bases and 0 bases, with 9 bases remaining between them. Germline CDR1 and CDR2: SGHRS and YFSETQ. For the CDR3, the DNA is TGCGCCAGCAGCTTGGATGGGGGTGTGAACACTGAAGCTTTCTTT. Its protein product is CASSLDGGVNTEAFF.

The chain carries TRBV5-5 and TRBJ1-1, with D uncertain. Germline CDR1 reads SGHKS; CDR2 reads YYEKEE (reference sequence). CDR3 size: 14 residues. The V and J ends lost 1 base and 5 bases respectively, with 12 bases between them. Here the CDR3 reads CASSLPLLETEAFF. In nucleotides, the CDR3 is TGTGCCAGCAGCTTGCCCCTCCTTGAGACTGAAGCTTTCTTT.

This sequence joins TRBV7-9 and TRBJ2-2; the D call may be TRBD1 or TRBD2 (5 bases each). Deletions cut 8 bases from V and 5 bases from J, with 18 bases between. Germline assignment: CDR1 SEHNR and CDR2 FQNEAQ (reference sequence). This CDR3 spans 15 amino acids. In nucleotides, the CDR3 is TGTGCCAGCGGACCTCTACCGGGGCGAACCGGGGAGCTGTTTTTT. This codes for CASGPLPGRTGELFF.

This rearrangement joins TRBV9 to TRBJ2-6, with D possibly being TRBD2 (5 bases). The germline CDR1 and CDR2 sequences are SGDLS and YYNGEE. Trimming pared 0 bases from V and 0 bases from J, leaving 10 bases between. This CDR3 comprises 17 residues. The CDR3 DNA sequence: TGTGCCAGCAGCGTAGCTACGGGAACCTCTGGGGCCAACGTCCTGACTTTC. Protein product: CASSVATGTSGANVLTF.

The rearrangement links TRBV28 to TRBJ1-2; no clear D gene. Germline CDR1 is MDHEN and CDR2 is SYDVKM. V lost 5 bases and J 4 bases, leaving 14 bases between the germline ends. This CDR3 spans 14 amino acids. The CDR3 spells CASSPTHSGYGYTF. The CDR3, as DNA: TGTGCCAGCAGTCCCACCCATTCAGGCTATGGCTACACCTTC.

The V call is TRBV15, the J call TRBJ1-5; the D gene is possibly TRBD1 (6 bases). CDR1 is LNHNV, CDR2 YYDKDF, per germline (reference sequence). Trimming took 1 base from V and 6 from J, leaving 13 bases between them. The CDR3 spans 15 residues. In DNA, the CDR3 is TGTGCCACCAGCAGAGTTTGGGGGCTGGGTCAGCCCCAGCATTTT. This codes for CATSRVWGLGQPQHF.

This clone was seen a single time. This chain uses TRBV7-8 with TRBJ2-1; unclear D gene. Between the trimmed V and J ends, which lost 5 bases and 8 bases, there was a span of 7 bases. CDR3 length: 11 amino acids. The germline gives CDR1 SGHVS, CDR2 FQNEAQ. This chain's CDR3 is CASSPLYEQFF. CDR3 coding DNA: TGTGCCAGCAGCCCACTCTATGAGCAGTTCTTC.

This chain joins TRBV5-4 and TRBJ1-4; D ambiguous. Germline V gives CDR1 SGHNT, CDR2 YYREEE (reference sequence). The CDR3 extends over 14 amino acids. V dropped 4 bases and J dropped 0 bases, with 7 bases sitting between them. CDR3 coding DNA: TGTGCCAGCAGCCTGGGTGCAACTAATGAAAAACTGTTTTTT. Its translation: CASSLGATNEKLFF.

The chain has TRBV6-5 and TRBJ2-7, with D maybe TRBD2 (6 bases). The CDR3 runs to 13 residues. Germline CDR1 MNHEY, CDR2 SVGAGI. V shed 3 bases and J shed 6 bases, with 12 bases lying between them. CDR3 region: CASSYRDSGEQYF. For the CDR3, the DNA is TGTGCCAGCAGTTATCGGGACTCGGGCGAGCAGTACTTC.

The chain has TRBV10-2 and TRBJ1-6; D might be TRBD1 (5 bases). Deletions cut 0 bases from V and 9 bases from J, with 15 bases between. Germline-derived CDR1 and CDR2 are WSHSY and SAAADI. This CDR3 contains 16 residues. CDR3 protein: CASSESARGTPSPLHF. CDR3 nucleotide sequence: TGCGCCAGCAGTGAGTCGGCCCGGGGGACCCCTTCACCCCTCCACTTT.

This clone was counted a few times. The V gene is TRBV28, the J gene TRBJ2-7; D uncertain. This CDR3 has 13 residues. V lost 9 bases, J lost 6 bases, and 18 bases lay in between. The germline CDR1 and CDR2 sequences are MDHEN and SYDVKM. CDR3 protein: CASQAPSVSEQYF. DNA of the CDR3: TGTGCCAGTCAAGCTCCATCCGTCTCCGAGCAGTACTTC.

The V call is TRBV19, the J call TRBJ1-5, with 7 bases that match TRBD1. The CDR3 is 13 amino acids. J gave up 7 bases and V 7 bases, and 7 bases lay outside the gene matches. The germline V gene encodes CDR1 LNHDA and CDR2 SQIVND (reference sequence). CDR3 sequence: CASNDRVSQPQHF. CDR3 in DNA: TGTGCCAGTAATGACAGGGTCAGCCAGCCCCAGCATTTT.

The chain joins TRBV7-2 to TRBJ2-5; 9 bases are a match to TRBD1. CDR1 is SGHTA, CDR2 FQGNSA, per germline. Germline trimming cut 5 bases from V and 3 bases from J; bases unmatched to any gene: 7. The length of the CDR3 is 15 residues. The DNA for the CDR3 is TGTGCCAGCAGCCATCGGGACAGGGACGAAGAGACCCAGTACTTC. This sequence encodes CASSHRDRDEETQYF. Full variable domain (remainder filled in from reference TRBV7-2 and TRBJ2-5): GAGVSQSPSNKVTEKGKDVELRCDPISGHTALYWYRQSLGQGLEFLIYFQGNSAPDKSGLPSDRFSAERTGGSVSTLTIQRTQQEDSAVYLCASSHRDRDEETQYFGPGTRLLVL.

This clone was seen only once. The chain joins TRBV11-2 to TRBJ2-7; 9 nucleotides match TRBD2. The CDR3 has 16 residues. Germline CDR1 and CDR2: SGHAT and FQNNGV. Germline trimming cut 2 bases from V and 7 bases from J; bases unmatched to any gene: 12. The CDR3 DNA reads as TGTGCCAGCAGCTTACGATCCTCTAGCGGGACGGGTGAGCAGTACTTC. It codes for CASSLRSSSGTGEQYF.

The chain carries TRBV10-3 and TRBJ2-1; D is uncertain. CDR3 length equals 16 residues. CDR1 ENHRY and CDR2 SYGVKD come from the germline V gene. Deletions cut 6 bases from V and 3 bases from J, with 18 bases between. The CDR3 protein is CAISPRRLGNYNEQFF. DNA for the CDR3: TGTGCCATCAGCCCAAGGCGTCTAGGGAACTACAATGAGCAGTTCTTC.

This chain links TRBV6-5 with TRBJ1-5, with 8 positions matching TRBD1. V gave up 6 bases and J gave up 1 base; unmatched junction bases: 5. Germline values: CDR1 MNHEY, CDR2 SVGAGI. This CDR3 is 15 amino acids long. The CDR3 loop is CASRKQGGSNQPQHF. DNA for the CDR3: TGTGCCAGCAGGAAACAGGGGGGGAGCAATCAGCCCCAGCATTTT.

The gene calls are TRBV5-4 and TRBJ2-7, with 9 nucleotides matching TRBD2. The ends lost 0 bases at V and 5 bases at J; junction bases unmatched: 6. Germline lookup yields CDR1 SGHNT and CDR2 YYREEE (reference sequence). The CDR3 consists of 15 residues. The DNA of the CDR3 is TGTGCCAGCAGCTTGGGGGCGGGAGGGCTACACGAGCAGTACTTC. Translated: CASSLGAGGLHEQYF.